The rows below give T cell receptor beta chains drawn from one sample of a study of blood T cells in healthy people across ages. One entry per CDR3 protein results from TCRdb running MiXCR on the 5' RACE reads. The sample has about 680,000 distinct CDR3 sequences, more than 40% seen once. The sequenced sample consisted of blood. The source of these receptors is a woman between 55 and 75 years old in good health. CDR3s include the opening cysteine and the closing phenylalanine or tryptophan. D genes are given only for firm matches. Where a row states a size, it is once, few, many or the class of an expanded clone; other rows omit it.

J | V | D | size | DNA | CDR3
TRBJ2-7 | TRBV29-1 | NA | NA | TGCAGCGTCGTAACTCAACCATCAGGGTCCTACGAGCAGTACTTC | CSVVTQPSGSYEQYF
TRBJ2-7 | TRBV6-5 | NA | NA | TGTGCCAGCAGCCCCGATGCAGACAGCTCCTACGAGCAGTACTTC | CASSPDADSSYEQYF
TRBJ2-3 | TRBV29-1 | NA | few | TGCAGCGGATCAGGGTTTGCAGATACGCAGTATTTT | CSGSGFADTQYF
TRBJ1-1 | TRBV29-1 | TRBD1 | NA | TGCAGCGTTGAAGGTGAACAGGGGGCACAGACTGAAGCTTTCTTT | CSVEGEQGAQTEAFF
TRBJ2-1 | TRBV4-2 | TRBD2 | NA | TGTGCCAGCAGCCAAGTTAGCGGGAGAAACTCCTACAATGAGCAGTTCTTC | CASSQVSGRNSYNEQFF
TRBJ2-1 | TRBV6-2/TRBV6-3 | NA | NA | TGTGCCAGCAGGGCAACTAGTAAGCCCTACAATGAGCAGTTCTTC | CASRATSKPYNEQFF
TRBJ2-2 | TRBV25-1 | NA | few | TGTGCCAGCAGTGAGAGGACCGGGGAGCTGTTTTTT | CASSERTGELFF
TRBJ2-3 | TRBV20-1 | NA | NA | TGCAGTGCTAGAGATTTTGGGGGCGGGCGAAGCACAGATACGCGGTATTTT | CSARDFGGGRSTDTRYF
TRBJ2-3 | TRBV29-1 | NA | few | TGCAGCGTTGATTTGGGGAGCACAGATACGCAGTATTTT | CSVDLGSTDTQYF
TRBJ1-2 | TRBV9 | NA | NA | TGTGCCAGCAGCGTAGCGGCACAGGGAGCTGGCTACACCTTC | CASSVAAQGAGYTF
TRBJ1-1 | TRBV29-1 | TRBD1 | few | TGCAGCGTGGGACAGGGGGGAGACACTGAAGCTTTCTTT | CSVGQGGDTEAFF
TRBJ2-5 | TRBV29-1 | NA | NA | TGCAGCGTTGGGGGGACGAGCGGTCAAGAGACCCAGTACTTC | CSVGGTSGQETQYF
TRBJ2-5 | TRBV10-3 | NA | few | TGTGCCACCGGAACAGTCCAAGAGACCCAGTACTTC | CATGTVQETQYF
TRBJ1-1 | TRBV7-2 | NA | NA | TGTGCCAGCAGCCCAAGGGCCGGAGTGACTGAAGCTTTCTTT | CASSPRAGVTEAFF
TRBJ2-1 | TRBV6-5 | NA | NA | TGTGCCAGCAGTGACTCGATAGTTGAACGGCAGTTCTTC | CASSDSIVERQFF
TRBJ2-3 | TRBV20-1 | TRBD2 | NA | TGCAGTGCTCCCGGGACTAGGCGCTTAACACCGGGGGGTACAGATACGCAGTATTTT | CSAPGTRRLTPGGTDTQYF
TRBJ2-3 | TRBV5-1 | NA | NA | TGCGCCAGCAGCACACAGGTTGGAGGCACAGATACGCAGTATTTT | CASSTQVGGTDTQYF
TRBJ2-4 | TRBV29-1 | NA | NA | TGCAGCGCTGGAGGGGGTTTCCAAAACATTCAGTACTTC | CSAGGGFQNIQYF
TRBJ2-6 | TRBV28 | NA | NA | TGTGCCAGCAGTTCCTACGGACAGATCTCTGGGGCCAACGTCCTGACTTTC | CASSSYGQISGANVLTF
TRBJ1-5 | TRBV4-3 | NA | few | TGCGCCAGCAGCCAAGGGGGAGGGCAGGATCAGCCCCAGCATTTT | CASSQGGGQDQPQHF
TRBJ2-1 | TRBV9 | TRBD2 | once | TGTGCCAGCAGCGTAGTGCGGGAGGGAAATGAGCAGTTCTTC | CASSVVREGNEQFF
TRBJ1-2 | TRBV28 | TRBD1 | NA | TGTGCCAGCAGGCCGGACAGGGGGCCTGGCTACACCTTC | CASRPDRGPGYTF
TRBJ2-1 | TRBV20-1 | TRBD1 | NA | TGCAGTGCTAGTCCAAGGACAGGGGCCTACAATGAGCAGTTCTTC | CSASPRTGAYNEQFF
TRBJ2-7 | TRBV7-8 | NA | NA | TGTGCCAGCAGCTTACTGCTAGCGAGCTACGAGCAGTACTTC | CASSLLLASYEQYF
TRBJ2-7 | TRBV6-2/TRBV6-3 | NA | NA | TGTGCCAGCACCAAATCAGGCGGGGCGAGCTCCTACGAGCAGTACTTC | CASTKSGGASSYEQYF
TRBJ2-6 | TRBV12-3/TRBV12-4 | NA | NA | TGTGCCAGCAGTCCCAGTGAGGGGGCCAACGTCCTGACTTTC | CASSPSEGANVLTF
TRBJ2-5 | TRBV9 | TRBD1 | NA | TGTGCCAGCAGCGCCGGACAGGGGGCTGAGACCCAGTACTTC | CASSAGQGAETQYF
TRBJ2-1 | TRBV9 | NA | NA | TGTGCCAGCAGCAACCGGGACTGGGTATACAATGAGCAGTTCTTC | CASSNRDWVYNEQFF
TRBJ2-5 | TRBV5-4 | NA | NA | TGTGCCAGCAGCTTAAGACCATCACAAGAGACCCAGTACTTC | CASSLRPSQETQYF
TRBJ2-1 | TRBV3-1 | TRBD2 | NA | TGTGTCAGCAGCCAGACTAGCGGGAGTTTCTACAATGAGCAGTTCTTC | CVSSQTSGSFYNEQFF
TRBJ1-1 | TRBV7-9 | TRBD1 | few | TGTGCCAGCAGCATAGTGTTAAGTTGGACAGGGGGCGAGGGGAACACTGAAGCTTTCTTT | CASSIVLSWTGGEGNTEAFF
TRBJ2-5 | TRBV5-4 | TRBD2 | NA | TGTGCCAGCAGCTTAGTAGCGGGAATGGAGACCCAGTACTTC | CASSLVAGMETQYF
TRBJ2-7 | TRBV5-6 | NA | NA | TGTGCCAGCAGCTTAGAGAGTTATGCCTACAATGAGCAGTACTTC | CASSLESYAYNEQYF
TRBJ2-1 | TRBV4-2 | TRBD2 | few | TGTGCCAGCAGCCAGGGACTAGCAGTCAATGAGCAGTTCTTC | CASSQGLAVNEQFF
TRBJ2-5 | TRBV12-3/TRBV12-4 | NA | NA | TGTGCCAGCAGTTTAGCCCCAAGGGGAGGAGAGACCCAGTACTTC | CASSLAPRGGETQYF
TRBJ2-1 | TRBV7-2 | TRBD1 | few | TGTGCCAGCAGCCGCCCGGGACAGTACAATGAGCAGTTCTTC | CASSRPGQYNEQFF
TRBJ1-2 | TRBV7-2 | NA | few | TGTGCCAGCAGCTTCCGGGGGGCCGCTGGCTACACCTTC | CASSFRGAAGYTF
TRBJ2-7 | TRBV10-3 | TRBD1 | NA | TGTGCCATCACCCCAACAGGGGCCCACAAGCAGTACTTC | CAITPTGAHKQYF
TRBJ2-3 | TRBV20-1 | TRBD2 | NA | TGCAGTGCTACAACTAGCGGGGGGGGAGATACGCAGTATTTT | CSATTSGGGDTQYF
TRBJ1-5 | TRBV5-1 | NA | NA | TGCGCCAGCAGCCCCCGGCCAGGGGATCAGCCCCAGCATTTT | CASSPRPGDQPQHF
TRBJ2-7 | TRBV20-1 | NA | few | TGCAGTGCAAGAGTAAACTACGAGCAGTACTTC | CSARVNYEQYF
TRBJ2-5 | TRBV18 | NA | few | TGTGCCAGCTCACCACCAGGGGAAGAGACCCAGTACTTC | CASSPPGEETQYF
TRBJ2-1 | TRBV20-1 | NA | NA | TGCAGTGTAACCCCTAGATTCAATGAGCAGTTCTTC | CSVTPRFNEQFF
TRBJ2-3 | TRBV7-2 | TRBD1 | NA | TGTGCCAGCAGCTTAGAGGGGGCGCTCGGAACAGATACGCAGTATTTT | CASSLEGALGTDTQYF
TRBJ2-1 | TRBV28 | NA | NA | TGTGCCAGCAGTTTACCCTCCAGCTCCTACAATGAGCAGTTCTTC | CASSLPSSSYNEQFF
TRBJ2-7 | TRBV7-2 | TRBD1 | many | TGTGCCAGCAGCTTAGAGACAGGGTCCTACGAGCAGTACTTC | CASSLETGSYEQYF
TRBJ2-4 | TRBV12-3/TRBV12-4 | NA | few | TGTGCCAGCAGCCCCGGGCCCCGGTGGGGCATTCAGTACTTC | CASSPGPRWGIQYF
TRBJ1-1 | TRBV20-1 | NA | NA | TGCAGTGCTTACTGGACCGGATTGAACACTGAAGCTTTCTTT | CSAYWTGLNTEAFF
TRBJ2-7 | TRBV7-9 | NA | NA | TGTGCCAGCAGCTATGACAGCGCCTCCTACGAGCAGTACTTC | CASSYDSASYEQYF
TRBJ2-3 | TRBV3-1 | TRBD2 | NA | TGTGCCAGCAGCAAAAGAGGGGCGGGAGTTTTCGGTCGAGCAGATACGCAGTATTTT | CASSKRGAGVFGRADTQYF